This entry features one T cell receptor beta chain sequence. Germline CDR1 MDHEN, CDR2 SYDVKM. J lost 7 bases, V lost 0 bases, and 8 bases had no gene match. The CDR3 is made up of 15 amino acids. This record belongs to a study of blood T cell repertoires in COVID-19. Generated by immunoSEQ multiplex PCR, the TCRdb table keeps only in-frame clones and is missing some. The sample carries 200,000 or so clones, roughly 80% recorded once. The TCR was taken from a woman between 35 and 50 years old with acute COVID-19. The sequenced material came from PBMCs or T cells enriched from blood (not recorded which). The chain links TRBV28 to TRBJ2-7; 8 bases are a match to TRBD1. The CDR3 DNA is TGTGCCAGCAGTTTATGGGACCAGGGGGCTAGGGAGCAGTACTTC. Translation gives CASSLWDQGAREQYF.